One sample yielded the 9 T cell receptor beta chains listed below, sequenced in a study of blood T cell repertoires in COVID-19. The method was immunoSEQ multiplex PCR; TCRdb's version includes in-frame clones alone and lacks a portion of them. The sample has about 260,000 clones, 87% seen once. Sequencing was done on a sample of peripheral blood. These receptors originate from a woman between 40 and 50 years old who had recovered from COVID-19.

The rearrangement links TRBV10-3 to TRBJ2-2, with TRBD2 matching 7 bases. CDR3 length: 16 residues. CDR1 is ENHRY, CDR2 SYGVKD, per germline. Germline trimming cut 3 bases from V and 4 bases from J; bases unmatched to any gene: 8. CDR3 residues: CAISDTGGIFTGELFF. DNA for the CDR3: TGTGCCATCAGTGATACCGGGGGGATATTCACCGGGGAGCTGTTTTTT.

This chain links TRBV9 with TRBJ2-7; 8 bases line up with TRBD1. V was pared by 4 bases and J by 2 bases, with 5 bases of the junction left unmatched. Germline V CDR1 and CDR2: SGDLS, YYNGEE. This CDR3 region has 14 residues. The CDR3 sequence is CASSPRDRTYEQYF. CDR3 nucleotide sequence: TGTGCCAGCAGCCCTCGGGACAGGACCTACGAGCAGTACTTC.

This clone was seen just once. The V call is TRBV5-1, the J call TRBJ2-7; tentative D call: TRBD1 (7 bases). Germline assignment: CDR1 SGHRS and CDR2 YFSETQ. The ends were cut back, 2 bases at V and 3 bases at J, with 18 bases in the middle. This CDR3 region has 16 residues. Written as DNA, the CDR3 is TGCGCCAGCAGCTTCACAGGGGTCACGGGAGACTACGAGCAGTACTTC. This encodes CASSFTGVTGDYEQYF.

The sample holds a few counts of this clone. The CDR3 loop reads CASSPLGGWGNQPQHF. CDR3 DNA: TGTGCCAGCTCACCATTAGGGGGCTGGGGCAATCAGCCCCAGCATTTT. This sequence joins TRBV18 and TRBJ1-5, with 7 bases matching TRBD1. The CDR3 covers 16 residues. J was trimmed by 2 bases and V by 2 bases; bases with no gene match: 6. From germline, CDR1 is KGHSH and CDR2 LQKENI.

The table lists this clone with a few counts. J is TRBJ2-7 and V is TRBV9; the match to TRBD2 covers 10 bases. Trimming at V came to 0 bases and at J to 6 bases, leaving 3 bases not matched to a gene. The length of the CDR3 is 14 residues. CDR1 is SGDLS and CDR2 is YYNGEE in the germline V gene. The CDR3 DNA sequence: TGTGCCAGCAGCGTAGTTGGGACTAGCGCCGAGCAGTACTTC. Protein: CASSVVGTSAEQYF.

This clone was observed once. V usage is TRBV4-3 and J usage is TRBJ2-3; TRBD1 agrees at 7 bases. This CDR3 is built from 15 residues. CDR1 and CDR2 from the germline V gene are LGHNA and YSLEER. V lost 4 bases to trimming and J lost 2 bases; unmatched junction nucleotides: 6. The CDR3 spells CASSLGTANTDTQYF. CDR3 nucleotides: TGCGCCAGCAGCCTCGGGACAGCGAACACAGATACGCAGTATTTT.

The chain uses TRBV5-1 and TRBJ1-3; D ambiguous. CDR1 SGHRS and CDR2 YFSETQ come from the germline V gene. This CDR3 is 14 amino acids long. Trimming removed 10 bases at V and 0 bases at J, with 14 bases between. This CDR3 reads CAQVQTLSGNTIYF. As DNA, the CDR3 is TGCGCCCAGGTACAGACCCTCTCTGGAAACACCATATATTTT.

The chain recombines TRBV7-3 with TRBJ1-1; 8 nucleotides match TRBD1. V lost 5 bases and J lost 5; bases outside the gene matches: 7. Germline CDR1 and CDR2: SGHTA and FQGTGA. The CDR3 length is 14 residues. The CDR3 here is CASSPQGAETEAFF. The CDR3 coding sequence is TGTGCCAGCAGCCCGCAGGGGGCCGAAACTGAAGCTTTCTTT.

The rearrangement uses TRBV2 and TRBJ1-2, with no clear D. The CDR3 has 15 amino acids. Germline CDR1 is SNHLY and CDR2 is FYNNEI. Trimming pared 3 bases from V and 2 bases from J, leaving 13 bases between. The CDR3 region is CASSEGPGRNYGYTF. The CDR3 DNA follows: TGTGCCAGCAGTGAGGGCCCGGGGAGAAACTATGGCTACACCTTC.